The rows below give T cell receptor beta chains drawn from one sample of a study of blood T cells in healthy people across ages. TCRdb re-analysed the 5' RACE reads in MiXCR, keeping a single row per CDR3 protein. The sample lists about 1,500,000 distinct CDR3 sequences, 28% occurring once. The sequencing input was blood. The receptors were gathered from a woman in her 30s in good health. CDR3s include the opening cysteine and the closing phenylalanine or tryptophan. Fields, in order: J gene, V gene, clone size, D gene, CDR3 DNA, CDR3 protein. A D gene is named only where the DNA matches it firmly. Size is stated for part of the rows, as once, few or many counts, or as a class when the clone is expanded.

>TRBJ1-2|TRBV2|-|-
TGTGCCAGCAGTGAAGACAGGTCCCGCGGCTACACCTTC
CASSEDRSRGYTF
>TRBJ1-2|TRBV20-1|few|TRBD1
TGCAGTGCTAGAGATTATACAGGGGAGCTGGATGGCTACACCTTC
CSARDYTGELDGYTF
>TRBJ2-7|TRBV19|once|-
TGTGCCAGTAGTCGAGGGGCCAACGTCGAGCAGTACTTC
CASSRGANVEQYF
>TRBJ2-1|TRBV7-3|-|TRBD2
TGTGCCAGCGCCGTGGCGGGGGGGATCAGATATGAGCAGTTCTTC
CASAVAGGIRYEQFF
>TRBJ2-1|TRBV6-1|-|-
TGTGCCAGCAGTACAGGGAGTTTCTACAATGAGCAGTTCTTC
CASSTGSFYNEQFF
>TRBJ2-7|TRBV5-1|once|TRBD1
TGCGCCAGCAGCCAGACAGGGTGTTACGAGCAGTACTTC
CASSQTGCYEQYF
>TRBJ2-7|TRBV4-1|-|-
TGCGCCAGCAGCCAAGATATTCGGACCTTTCGGGGATACGAGCAGTACTTC
CASSQDIRTFRGYEQYF
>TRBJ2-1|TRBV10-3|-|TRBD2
TGTGCCATCAGTGAGGTGGCGGGAGGGTACAGTGAGCAGTTCTTC
CAISEVAGGYSEQFF
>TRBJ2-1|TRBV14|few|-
TGTGCCAGCAGCCCGGTACAGTTTTCCTCCTACAATGAGCAGTTCTTC
CASSPVQFSSYNEQFF
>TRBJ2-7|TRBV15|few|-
TGTGCCACCAGCAGAGACCGGGGAGGCTCCTACAATGAGCAGTACTTC
CATSRDRGGSYNEQYF
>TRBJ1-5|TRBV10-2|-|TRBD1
TGCGCCAGCAGTTCACAGGGGGGTGAGCAGCCCCAGCATTTT
CASSSQGGEQPQHF
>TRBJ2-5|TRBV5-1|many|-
TGCGCCAGCAGGGATGGCCGGAACCAAGAGACCCAGTACTTC
CASRDGRNQETQYF
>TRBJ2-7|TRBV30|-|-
TGTGCCTGGAGTGATAACGGACGCTCCTACGAGCAGTACTTC
CAWSDNGRSYEQYF
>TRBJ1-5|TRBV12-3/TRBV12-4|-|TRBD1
TGTGCCAGCGTAGCCCGGGACAGGAATCAGCCCCAGCATTTT
CASVARDRNQPQHF
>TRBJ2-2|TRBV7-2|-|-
TGTGCCAGCAGCATACAGGGTTCGAGGGAGCTGTTTTTT
CASSIQGSRELFF
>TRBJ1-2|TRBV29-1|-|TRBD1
TGCAGCGTTGTCGGACAGGCTGGGGGCTATGGCTACACCTTC
CSVVGQAGGYGYTF
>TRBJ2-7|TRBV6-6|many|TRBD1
TGTGCCAGCAGGGGACAGATCCCGAGCGAGCAGTACTTC
CASRGQIPSEQYF
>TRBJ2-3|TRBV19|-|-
TGTGCCAGTAGCATAGCGGCAGGGAGCACAGATACGCAGTATTTT
CASSIAAGSTDTQYF
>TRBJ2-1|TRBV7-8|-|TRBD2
TGTGCCAGCAGCTCCTGGACTAGCGGGTCGAACAATGAGCAGTTCTTC
CASSSWTSGSNNEQFF
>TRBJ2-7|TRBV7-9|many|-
TGTGCCAGCAGCCCTCCGGGACCACCCTACGAGCAGTACTTC
CASSPPGPPYEQYF
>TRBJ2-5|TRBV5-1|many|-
TGCGCCAGCAGCTACGGACGTTGGGAGCAGTACTTC
CASSYGRWEQYF
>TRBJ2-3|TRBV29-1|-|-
TGCAGCGTTTTATTTCCGCATGGTCAGTATTTT
CSVLFPHGQYF
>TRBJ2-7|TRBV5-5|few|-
TGTGCCAGCAGCGCTGGACCATTCTACGAGCAGTACTTC
CASSAGPFYEQYF
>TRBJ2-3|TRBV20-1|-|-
TGCAGTGGCGGTTGGGGTACAGATACGCAGTATTTT
CSGGWGTDTQYF
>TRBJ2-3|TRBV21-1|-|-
TGTGCCAGCAGGGTTTACAGCACAGATACGCAGTATTTT
CASRVYSTDTQYF
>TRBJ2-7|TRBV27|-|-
TGTGCCAGCAGGACGACAGGTAATCGATACTACGAGCAGTACTTC
CASRTTGNRYYEQYF
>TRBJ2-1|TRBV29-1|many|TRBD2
TGCAGCGGGGGACTAGCGGGCCCCGACAATGAGCAGTTCTTC
CSGGLAGPDNEQFF
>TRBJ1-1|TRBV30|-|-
TGTGCCTGGAGTGTACGAGTGAACACTGAAGCTTTCTTT
CAWSVRVNTEAFF
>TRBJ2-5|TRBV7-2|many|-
TGTGCCAGCACCCGGACAGCTCTGGGGGAGACCCAGTACTTC
CASTRTALGETQYF
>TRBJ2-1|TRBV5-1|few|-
TGCGCCAGCAGCTTGGCCGTGGGGAACCAAGAGACCCAGTTCTTC
CASSLAVGNQETQFF
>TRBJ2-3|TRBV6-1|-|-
TGTGCCAGCAAAAAGGGGGCTAGCGGAGGGCAGGAGGGAGATACGCAGTATTTT
CASKKGASGGQEGDTQYF
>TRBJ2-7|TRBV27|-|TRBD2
TGTGCCAGCAGTTTTAGTCTAGCGGACTTATACGAGCAGTACTTC
CASSFSLADLYEQYF
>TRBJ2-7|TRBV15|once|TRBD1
TGTGCCACCAGCAGAGACTGGACAGGGAGGAACGAGCAGTACTTC
CATSRDWTGRNEQYF